The 21 T cell receptor beta chains below were found in one sample sequenced in a study of shared clonotypes between healthy human individuals. CD45RO-negative, CCR7-selected cells formed the naive CD8 fraction, which excluded terminally differentiated effector memory CD45RA+ cells. Sequenced by immunoSEQ multiplex PCR; TCRdb stores in-frame clones only, minus some. The table lists hundreds of thousands of clones, over 90% of them singletons. The sample taken for sequencing was naive CD8+ T cells sorted from blood. These receptors were taken from a man aged 25-45 years in good health.

Worth noting for this clone: The same CDR3 is also encoded by other DNA sequences in this sample. The V call is TRBV6-5, the J call TRBJ2-5; D ambiguous. In germline, CDR1 is MNHEY, CDR2 SVGAGI. V was clipped by 6 bases and J by 5 bases, with 7 bases between them. The length of the CDR3 is 11 residues. DNA of the CDR3: TGTGCCAGCAGCCTGGGGGAGACCCAGTACTTC. Its protein product is CASSLGETQYF.

The rearrangement joins TRBV15 to TRBJ2-1, with TRBD1 as a possible D gene (6 bases). Germline CDR1 reads LNHNV; CDR2 reads YYDKDF (reference sequence). Between the trimmed V and J ends, which lost 3 bases and 2 bases, there was a span of 11 bases. This CDR3 is 15 amino acids long. As DNA, the CDR3 is TGTGCCACCAGCAGCCCGGACAGAGCCTACAATGAGCAGTTCTTC. Translating gives CATSSPDRAYNEQFF.

The chain is built from TRBV10-3 and TRBJ2-2; D might be TRBD1 (6 bases). CDR1 ENHRY and CDR2 SYGVKD come from the germline V gene. V was clipped by 4 bases and J by 0 bases, with 9 bases between them. The CDR3 totals 15 residues. DNA for the CDR3: TGTGCCATCAGTGTTGGGGACACGAACACCGGGGAGCTGTTTTTT. It specifies CAISVGDTNTGELFF.

The chain combines TRBV29-1 with TRBJ2-1; no definite D call. Germline CDR1 and CDR2: SQVTM and ANQGSEA. The ends were cut back, 7 bases at V and 0 bases at J, with 7 bases in the middle. The CDR3 covers 12 residues. CDR3 sequence (DNA): TGCAGCGGGGCCATCTCCTACAATGAGCAGTTCTTC. Translated, it gives CSGAISYNEQFF.

The chain recombines TRBV7-9 with TRBJ2-7, with TRBD2 as a possible D gene (5 bases). Germline V lookup: CDR1 SEHNR, CDR2 FQNEAQ (reference sequence). Trimming removed 5 bases at V and 0 bases at J, with 11 bases between. The CDR3 totals 14 residues. CDR3 nucleotide sequence: TGTGCCAGCAGCCCTCCGGGATACTCCTACGAGCAGTACTTC. As protein: CASSPPGYSYEQYF.

V usage is TRBV14 and J usage is TRBJ2-5; D is unclear. CDR1 and CDR2 (germline): SGHDN, FVKESK. V gave up 3 bases and J gave up 5 bases, with 7 bases separating them. This CDR3 spans 12 amino acids. CDR3 nucleotide sequence: TGTGCCAGCAGCCACCTCGGGGAGACCCAGTACTTC. It codes for CASSHLGETQYF.

The V gene is TRBV28, the J gene TRBJ2-7; D is possibly TRBD2 (6 bases). Trimming pared 4 bases from V and 2 bases from J, leaving 12 bases between. Per the germline V gene, CDR1 is MDHEN and CDR2 is SYDVKM. The CDR3 extends over 14 amino acids. This chain's CDR3 is CASSSEEGTYEQYF. The CDR3 DNA reads as TGTGCCAGCAGTTCAGAGGAGGGGACCTACGAGCAGTACTTC.

This clone was counted a single time. The chain combines TRBV19 with TRBJ2-7; TRBD1 aligns across 8 bases. The V gene's germline CDR1 is LNHDA and CDR2 SQIVND (reference sequence). J gave up 7 bases and V 5 bases, and 10 bases lay outside the gene matches. This CDR3 spans 14 amino acids. The CDR3 loop is CASSFGTGIREQYF. In nucleotides, the CDR3 is TGTGCCAGTAGTTTCGGGACAGGTATTCGGGAGCAGTACTTC. Combining the CDR3 with reference TRBV19 and TRBJ2-7 gives the whole variable domain DGGITQSPKYLFRKEGQNVTLSCEQNLNHDAMYWYRQDPGQGLRLIYYSQIVNDFQKGDIAEGYSVSREKKESFPLTVTSAQKNPTAFYLCASSFGTGIREQYFGPGTRLTVT.

J is TRBJ2-3 and V is TRBV5-1, with D tentatively TRBD1 (5 bases). The CDR3 covers 17 residues. The V end was cut by 3 bases, the J end by 0 bases, with 17 bases between. Germline V CDR1 and CDR2: SGHRS, YFSETQ. CDR3 in amino acids: CASSSARKQASTDTQYF. CDR3 bases: TGCGCCAGCAGCTCCGCAAGAAAACAGGCTAGCACAGATACGCAGTATTTT.

The V call is TRBV5-4, the J call TRBJ2-2, with D tentatively TRBD1 (6 bases). Trimming stripped 3 bases from V and 0 bases from J, with 12 bases between. CDR3 length equals 16 residues. In germline, CDR1 is SGHNT, CDR2 YYREEE (reference sequence). The CDR3 protein is CASSSPGTTNTGELFF. CDR3 DNA sequence: TGTGCCAGCAGCTCACCCGGGACAACGAACACCGGGGAGCTGTTTTTT.

The chain combines TRBV9 with TRBJ2-3; 10 bases match TRBD2. Losses at the gene ends were 0 bases for V and 3 bases for J; bases not matched to a gene: 4. CDR3 length: 16 residues. Germline CDR1 is SGDLS and CDR2 is YYNGEE. The CDR3 coding sequence is TGTGCCAGCAGCGTAGGTAGCGGGAGGTGGACAGATACGCAGTATTTT. This translates into CASSVGSGRWTDTQYF.

This clone was seen just once. The rearrangement uses TRBV28 and TRBJ1-1; D unresolved. This CDR3 is built from 12 residues. V shed 5 bases and J shed 4 bases, with 8 bases lying between them. Germline CDR1 MDHEN, CDR2 SYDVKM. This CDR3 reads CASSIQTTEAFF. Written as DNA, the CDR3 is TGTGCCAGCAGTATACAAACCACTGAAGCTTTCTTT. Supplemented by reference TRBV28 and TRBJ1-1, the full variable domain reads DVKVTQSSRYLVKRTGEKVFLECVQDMDHENMFWYRQDPGLGLRLIYFSYDVKMKEKGDIPEGYSVSREKKERFSLILESASTNQTSMYLCASSIQTTEAFFGQGTRLTVV.

The chain combines TRBV9 with TRBJ2-3; 11 bases line up with TRBD2. CDR1 and CDR2 from the germline V gene are SGDLS and YYNGEE. Losses at the gene ends were 4 bases for V and 4 bases for J; bases not matched to a gene: 5. CDR3 length: 15 amino acids. The chain's CDR3 is CASSYSGRGADTQYF. CDR3 DNA sequence: TGTGCCAGCAGCTATAGCGGGAGGGGGGCAGATACGCAGTATTTT.

In this sample, this clone turned up once. The genes are TRBV27 and TRBJ1-2; no clear D gene. Trimming left V 2 bases short and J 4 bases short, with 17 bases between. The CDR3 has 16 amino acids. The germline gives CDR1 MNHEY, CDR2 SMNVEV (reference sequence). CDR3 nucleotides: TGTGCCAGCAGTTTACGCCGCGGATTTTCTGGCTATGGCTACACCTTC. Protein: CASSLRRGFSGYGYTF.

The J gene is TRBJ2-1, the V gene TRBV12-5; possibly TRBD2 for D (6 bases). The length of the CDR3 is 12 residues. Germline CDR1 reads LGHNT; CDR2 reads FRNRAP. The V gene lost 7 bases and the J gene lost 4 bases, with 8 bases spanning the gap. CDR3 protein: CASEGRYNEQFF. CDR3 nucleotides: TGTGCTAGTGAAGGGAGGTACAATGAGCAGTTCTTC.

The sample holds one count of this clone. This chain connects TRBV7-9 to TRBJ1-4; D remains unclear. From germline, CDR1 is SEHNR and CDR2 FQNEAQ (reference sequence). The CDR3 totals 16 residues. Between the trimmed V and J ends, which lost 4 bases and 3 bases, there was a span of 15 bases. CDR3 nucleotide sequence: TGTGCCAGCAGCTCTGATGGACGGGAGCCTAATGAAAAACTGTTTTTT. Amino acid sequence: CASSSDGREPNEKLFF. Based on the CDR3 plus reference TRBV7-9 and TRBJ1-4, the full variable domain is DTGVSQNPRHKITKRGQNVTFRCDPISEHNRLYWYRQTLGQGPEFLTYFQNEAQLEKSRLLSDRFSAERPKGSFSTLEIQRTEQGDSAMYLCASSSDGREPNEKLFFGSGTQLSVL.

The chain is built from TRBV11-2 and TRBJ2-7, with D unclear. CDR3 length: 17 residues. V lost 1 base and J 2 bases, leaving 18 bases between the germline ends. Germline V CDR1 and CDR2: SGHAT, FQNNGV. The CDR3 sequence: CASSLGFKADMTYEQYF. The CDR3 DNA follows: TGTGCCAGCAGCTTAGGATTCAAGGCAGACATGACCTACGAGCAGTACTTC. The full variable domain, completed using reference TRBV11-2 and TRBJ2-7, is EAGVAQSPRYKIIEKRQSVAFWCNPISGHATLYWYQQILGQGPKLLIQFQNNGVVDDSQLPKDRFSAERLKGVDSTLKIQPAKLEDSAVYLCASSLGFKADMTYEQYFGPGTRLTVT.

The chain links TRBV5-1 to TRBJ1-1, with D possibly matching TRBD1 (6 bases). The CDR3 covers 13 residues. In germline, CDR1 is SGHRS, CDR2 YFSETQ. V dropped 7 bases and J dropped 5 bases, with 15 bases sitting between them. As DNA, the CDR3 is TGCGCCAGCCGGGCATCAGGGGTAACTGAAGCTTTCTTT. Translated, it gives CASRASGVTEAFF.

The gene calls are TRBV7-9 and TRBJ1-1; possibly TRBD1 for D (5 bases). CDR1 SEHNR and CDR2 FQNEAQ come from the germline V gene (reference sequence). V lost 5 bases and J lost 0, with 16 bases in between. This CDR3 spans 16 amino acids. The CDR3 DNA is TGTGCCAGCAGCCCCTGGGGCAGGCCCTTGAACACTGAAGCTTTCTTT. It is translated as CASSPWGRPLNTEAFF. Full variable domain (rest looked up from reference TRBV7-9 and TRBJ1-1): DTGVSQNPRHKITKRGQNVTFRCDPISEHNRLYWYRQTLGQGPEFLTYFQNEAQLEKSRLLSDRFSAERPKGSFSTLEIQRTEQGDSAMYLCASSPWGRPLNTEAFFGQGTRLTVV.

V and J are TRBV27 and TRBJ2-7, with 7 bases fitting TRBD2. CDR1 is MNHEY, CDR2 SMNVEV, per germline (reference sequence). The J segment lost 3 bases and the V segment lost 6 bases, leaving 8 bases of the junction unmatched. This CDR3 is built from 14 residues. The CDR3 is CASSSGGEGYEQYF. The CDR3 nucleotides read TGTGCCAGCAGCTCAGGAGGGGAGGGCTACGAGCAGTACTTC.

This chain connects TRBV5-1 to TRBJ1-1; 8 positions match TRBD1. Losses at the gene ends were 4 bases for V and 1 base for J; bases not matched to a gene: 6. Looked up from germline, CDR1 is SGHRS and CDR2 is YFSETQ. The CDR3 totals 15 residues. CDR3 DNA sequence: TGCGCCAGCAGCGTAGCAGGGGGCGCGAACACTGAAGCTTTCTTT. Encoded protein: CASSVAGGANTEAFF.